The 10 T cell receptor beta chains in this list originate from one sample, sequenced in a study of radiation and T cells in renal cell carcinoma. This sample's time point: baseline pretreatment blood. Treatment reported: 15 Gy SBRT to primary tumor, nephrectomy 4 weeks later. The repertoire was sequenced with immunoSEQ multiplex PCR; TCRdb's copy has only in-frame clones and lacks some. Counted here are 100,000 to 150,000 clones, 82% occurring once; the ten biggest clones make up 3%. Material: blood, obtained from a patient whose treatment included radiotherapy and nephrectomy. The receptors stem from a woman aged 60-75 years with renal cell carcinoma.

The chain links TRBV6-1 to TRBJ1-5; D gene ambiguous. This CDR3 comprises 12 residues. From germline, CDR1 is MNHNS and CDR2 SASEGT. Trimming took off 6 bases at V and 4 bases at J, with 7 bases between the two ends. Written as DNA, the CDR3 is TGTGCCAGCAGCGGAACTAATCAGCCCCAGCATTTT. It translates to CASSGTNQPQHF.

Details on this clone: This sample includes further DNA sequences coding for the same CDR3. V usage is TRBV5-1 and J usage is TRBJ2-3; possibly TRBD1 for D (5 bases). V lost 0 bases and J lost 2, with 7 bases in between. In germline, CDR1 is SGHRS, CDR2 YFSETQ. The CDR3 extends over 14 amino acids. CDR3 DNA: TGCGCCAGCAGCTTGGGACAGTCCACAGATACGCAGTATTTT. Translated: CASSLGQSTDTQYF.

This rearrangement joins TRBV30 to TRBJ1-3; tentatively, D is TRBD1 (5 bases). Trimming left V 5 bases short and J 4 bases short, with 12 bases between. CDR3 length equals 13 residues. The germline V gene has CDR1 GTSNPN and CDR2 SVGIG (reference sequence). The CDR3 here is CAWAQGTGNTIYF. The CDR3, as DNA: TGTGCCTGGGCCCAGGGTACCGGAAACACCATATATTTT. Supplemented by reference TRBV30 and TRBJ1-3, the full variable domain reads SQTIHQWPATLVQPVGSPLSLECTVEGTSNPNLYWYRQAAGRGLQLLFYSVGIGQISSEVPQNLSASRPQDRQFILSSKKLLLSDSGFYLCAWAQGTGNTIYFGEGSWLTVV.

The V call is TRBV27, the J call TRBJ2-3; TRBD2 aligns across 10 bases. Germline lookup yields CDR1 MNHEY and CDR2 SMNVEV (reference sequence). The CDR3 runs to 15 residues. Losses at the gene ends were 6 bases for V and 4 bases for J; bases not matched to a gene: 7. The CDR3 DNA is TGTGCCAGCAGAGAAAGCGGGGGGGCCGCAGATACGCAGTATTTT. This codes for CASRESGGAADTQYF.

This sequence joins TRBV5-1 and TRBJ2-3; 7 nucleotides line up with TRBD2. Germline CDR1 reads SGHRS; CDR2 reads YFSETQ. The V gene end was trimmed by 5 bases and the J gene end by 5 bases; junction bases not matched to a gene: 8. The CDR3 totals 14 residues. The CDR3: CASSAIAGEDTQYF. The CDR3 DNA is TGCGCCAGCAGTGCAATAGCGGGTGAAGATACGCAGTATTTT.

This chain connects TRBV7-9 to TRBJ2-4, with 7 bases that match TRBD1. The CDR3 consists of 14 residues. V lost 5 bases and J lost 11; bases outside the gene matches: 12. Germline CDR1 and CDR2: SEHNR and FQNEAQ (reference sequence). CDR3 bases: TGTGCCAGCAGCCCACCGGGACAGAATAGAGTTCAGTACTTC. Its protein is CASSPPGQNRVQYF.

At least ten counts were recorded for this clone. V gene TRBV14 combines with J gene TRBJ1-6, with D maybe TRBD1 (6 bases). Germline V gives CDR1 SGHDN, CDR2 FVKESK. Deletions cut 6 bases from V and 6 bases from J, with 12 bases between. This CDR3 comprises 14 residues. The CDR3 DNA follows: TGTGCCAGCAGTCGCGGACAGCTTAATTCACCCCTCCACTTT. Its translation is CASSRGQLNSPLHF.

The J gene is TRBJ2-5, the V gene TRBV10-1, with D possibly called TRBD1 or TRBD2 (5 bases each). The CDR3 is 14 amino acids. V dropped 6 bases and J dropped 2 bases, with 13 bases sitting between them. CDR1 and CDR2 (germline): WNHNN, SYGVQD (reference sequence). The DNA of the CDR3 is TGCGCCAGCAGGGGGGACGGTATACAAGAGACCCAGTACTTC. Translation: CASRGDGIQETQYF.

The J gene is TRBJ1-1, the V gene TRBV21-1; the table's D gene call, TRBD1, was not cross checked with the DNA. TRBV21-1 is reported as a pseudogene. The CDR3 has 14 residues. CDR3 sequence: CASSKENRNTEAFF. The CDR3 coding sequence is TGTGCCAGCAGCAAAGAGAACAGAAACACTGAAGCTTTCTTT.

The chain carries TRBV15 and TRBJ2-5; D possibly corresponds to TRBD2 (7 bases). Trimming removed 2 bases from V and 5 bases from J, with 15 bases in between. Germline V gene lookup returns CDR1 LNHNV and CDR2 YYDKDF (reference sequence). The CDR3 length is 15 residues. The CDR3 DNA sequence: TGTGCCACCAGCAGAAGGCCAGGGGAGGGGGAGACCCAGTACTTC. Translated, it gives CATSRRPGEGETQYF.